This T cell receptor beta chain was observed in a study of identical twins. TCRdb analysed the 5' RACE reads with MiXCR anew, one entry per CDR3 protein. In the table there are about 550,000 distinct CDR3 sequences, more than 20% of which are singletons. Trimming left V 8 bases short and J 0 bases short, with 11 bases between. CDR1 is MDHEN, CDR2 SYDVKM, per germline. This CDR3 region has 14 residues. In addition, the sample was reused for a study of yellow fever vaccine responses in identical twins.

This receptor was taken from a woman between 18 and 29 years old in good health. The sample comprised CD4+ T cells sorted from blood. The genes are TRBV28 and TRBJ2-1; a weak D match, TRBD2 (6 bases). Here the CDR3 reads CASRDSNSYNEQFF. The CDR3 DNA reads TGTGCCAGCCGGGACTCCAACTCCTACAATGAGCAGTTCTTC.